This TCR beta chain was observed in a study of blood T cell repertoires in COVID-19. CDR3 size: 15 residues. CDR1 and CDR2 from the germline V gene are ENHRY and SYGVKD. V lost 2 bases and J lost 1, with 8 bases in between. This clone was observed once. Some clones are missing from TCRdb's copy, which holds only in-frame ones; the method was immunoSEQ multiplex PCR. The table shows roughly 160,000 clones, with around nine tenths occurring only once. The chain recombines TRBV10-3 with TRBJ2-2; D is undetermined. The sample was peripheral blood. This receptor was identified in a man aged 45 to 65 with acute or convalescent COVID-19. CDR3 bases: TGTGCCATCAGTGAGAACAGCTTGAACACCGGGGAGCTGTTTTTT. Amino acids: CAISENSLNTGELFF.